This entry lists 14 T cell receptor beta chains sequenced from one sample in a study of blood T cell repertoires in COVID-19. Clones were read by immunoSEQ multiplex PCR, and TCRdb kept only the in-frame ones, dropping some. The table lists 160,000 or so clones, roughly 84% of them singletons. Sequencing used peripheral blood. These receptor sequences come from a human donor in a cohort sampled during active COVID-19.

This chain joins TRBV2 and TRBJ2-7; possibly TRBD1 for D (6 bases). V was clipped by 5 bases and J by 2 bases, with 19 bases between them. Germline values: CDR1 SNHLY, CDR2 FYNNEI. The CDR3 is 16 amino acids. The chain's CDR3 is CASSRSINRAPYEQYF. The DNA for the CDR3 is TGTGCCAGCAGTCGCTCAATAAACAGGGCCCCCTACGAGCAGTACTTC.

This chain connects TRBV9 to TRBJ2-7; maybe TRBD2 (5 bases). This CDR3 is 15 amino acids long. Germline CDR1 SGDLS, CDR2 YYNGEE. The V end was cut by 0 bases, the J end by 3 bases, with 13 bases between. The CDR3 spells CASSVGSGLIYEQYF. CDR3 in DNA: TGTGCCAGCAGCGTAGGGAGCGGCCTTATCTACGAGCAGTACTTC.

For this clone: One end of the junction does not line up with germline, which may come from a read error. The V gene is TRBV7-6, the J gene TRBJ2-7, with 9 nucleotides matching TRBD1. The CDR3 sequence is 15 residues long. The germline CDR1 and CDR2 sequences are SGHVS and FNYEAQ. The CDR3 DNA reads TGTGCTAGCAGCTTAGCACAGGGGGCTTGGGACGAGCAGTACTTC. Its translation is CASSLAQGAWDEQYF.

The chain has TRBV6-5 and TRBJ1-2, with D perhaps matching TRBD1 (5 bases). Germline V gives CDR1 MNHEY, CDR2 SVGAGI. The CDR3 length is 15 residues. V was cut by 0 bases and J by 4 bases, with 12 bases left in between. The CDR3 DNA is TGTGCCAGCAGTTACTCGACTAGACAGCCCTATGGCTACACCTTC. This sequence encodes CASSYSTRQPYGYTF.

The chain joins TRBV5-4 to TRBJ2-1; the match to TRBD2 covers 11 bases. Germline loops: CDR1 SGHNT, CDR2 YYREEE (reference sequence). Trimming took 7 bases from V and 9 from J; bases not matched to a gene: 9. CDR3 length equals 14 residues. The CDR3 bases are TGTGCCAGCGGCCCACTAGCGGGGGTGGGTGAGCAGTTCTTC. As protein: CASGPLAGVGEQFF.

V usage is TRBV18 and J usage is TRBJ1-5; 10 bases map to TRBD1. The CDR3 is made up of 14 amino acids. V lost 6 bases and J lost 7; bases outside the gene matches: 6. Per the germline V gene, CDR1 is KGHSH and CDR2 is LQKENI. CDR3: CASSRDRGHQPQHF. The CDR3 bases are TGTGCCAGCTCGCGGGACAGGGGACACCAGCCCCAGCATTTT.

V is TRBV27 and J is TRBJ1-1; the D is unclear. The ends were cut back, 3 bases at V and 4 bases at J, with 9 bases in the middle. Germline assignment: CDR1 MNHEY and CDR2 SMNVEV (reference sequence). This CDR3 is built from 13 residues. The CDR3, as DNA: TGTGCCAGCAGTTTGTCGGTCGGCACTGAAGCTTTCTTT. Translated, it gives CASSLSVGTEAFF.

This chain connects TRBV19 to TRBJ2-7; 8 nucleotides align to TRBD2. Germline CDR1 LNHDA, CDR2 SQIVND (reference sequence). V shed 6 bases, J shed 4 bases, and the junction held 5 bases outside the gene matches. This CDR3 is built from 13 residues. This CDR3 reads CASSGRDQYEQYF. The CDR3 nucleotides are TGTGCCAGTAGCGGGAGGGATCAATACGAGCAGTACTTC. Drawing the rest from reference TRBV19 and TRBJ2-7, the complete variable domain is DGGITQSPKYLFRKEGQNVTLSCEQNLNHDAMYWYRQDPGQGLRLIYYSQIVNDFQKGDIAEGYSVSREKKESFPLTVTSAQKNPTAFYLCASSGRDQYEQYFGPGTRLTVT.

This clone was detected only once. The DNA for the CDR3 is TGTGCCAGCAGCTTGACAGGGGACTATGGCTACACCTTC. It yields the protein CASSLTGDYGYTF. The chain couples TRBV5-4 to TRBJ1-2, with 7 bases matching TRBD1. Germline V gene data show CDR1 as SGHNT and CDR2 as YYREEE (reference sequence). Unmatched junction bases numbered 0, after V lost 1 base and J lost 3 bases. This CDR3 has 13 amino acids.

The gene calls are TRBV4-1 and TRBJ2-7; weak D call: TRBD1 (6 bases). Looked up from germline, CDR1 is MGHRA and CDR2 is YSYEKL. V was trimmed by 6 bases and J by 4 bases, leaving 10 bases between them. There are 12 residues in the CDR3. CDR3 DNA: TGCGCCAGCAGTCGGGACACGTACGAGCAGTACTTC. Protein product: CASSRDTYEQYF.

The chain joins TRBV19 to TRBJ1-1; 9 nucleotides agree with TRBD1. Germline V gives CDR1 LNHDA, CDR2 SQIVND (reference sequence). V was pared by 8 bases and J by 4 bases, with 8 bases of the junction left unmatched. This CDR3 region has 14 residues. CDR3 DNA: TGTGCCAGTGCTGGCCGGGACAGGGCCACTGAAGCTTTCTTT. Translated, it gives CASAGRDRATEAFF.

In this sample, this clone turned up once. V and J are TRBV7-3 and TRBJ2-2; 9 nucleotides agree with TRBD1. The CDR3 contains 15 residues. Germline CDR1 SGHTA, CDR2 FQGTGA. J lost 6 bases, V lost 5 bases, and 7 bases had no gene match. CDR3 in amino acids: CASSKLQGAAGELFF. The CDR3 nucleotides read TGTGCCAGCAGCAAACTACAGGGGGCTGCCGGGGAGCTGTTTTTT.

A single count supports this clone. This chain joins TRBV6-6 and TRBJ2-7; TRBD2 matches 7 bases. V was pared by 5 bases and J by 5 bases, with 18 bases of the junction left unmatched. The CDR3 sequence is 17 residues long. Germline assignment: CDR1 MNHNY and CDR2 SVGAGI (reference sequence). The chain's CDR3 is CASSPPAGVAGAHEQYF. CDR3 coding DNA: TGTGCCAGCAGTCCCCCGGCGGGGGTGGCGGGAGCGCACGAGCAGTACTTC.

This rearrangement joins TRBV28 to TRBJ2-3; 7 positions match TRBD2. Germline CDR1 MDHEN, CDR2 SYDVKM. Unmatched junction bases numbered 2, after V lost 7 bases and J lost 1 base. There are 13 residues in the CDR3. DNA for the CDR3: TGTGCCAGCAACCGGGGGGGCACAGATACGCAGTATTTT. It yields the protein CASNRGGTDTQYF.